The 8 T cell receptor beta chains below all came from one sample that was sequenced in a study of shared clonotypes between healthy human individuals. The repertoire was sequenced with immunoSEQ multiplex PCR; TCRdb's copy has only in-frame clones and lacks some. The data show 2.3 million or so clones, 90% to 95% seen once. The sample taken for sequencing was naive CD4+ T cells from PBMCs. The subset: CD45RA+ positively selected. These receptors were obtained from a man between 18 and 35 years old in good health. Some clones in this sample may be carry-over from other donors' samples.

The CDR3 reads CAISESGQNSNQPQHF. In DNA, the CDR3 is TGTGCCATCAGTGAGTCCGGGCAAAATAGCAATCAGCCCCAGCATTTT. The chain couples TRBV10-3 to TRBJ1-5; D remains ambiguous. Germline lookup yields CDR1 ENHRY and CDR2 SYGVKD. The CDR3 sequence is 16 residues long. V was cut by 0 bases and J by 0 bases, with 9 bases left in between.

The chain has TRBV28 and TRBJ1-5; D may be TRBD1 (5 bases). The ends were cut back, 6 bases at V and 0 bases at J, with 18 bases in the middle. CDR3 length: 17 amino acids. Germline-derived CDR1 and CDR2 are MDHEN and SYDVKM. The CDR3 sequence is CASSAGLRIYSNQPQHF. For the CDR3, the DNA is TGTGCCAGCAGCGCGGGACTGAGAATATATAGCAATCAGCCCCAGCATTTT.

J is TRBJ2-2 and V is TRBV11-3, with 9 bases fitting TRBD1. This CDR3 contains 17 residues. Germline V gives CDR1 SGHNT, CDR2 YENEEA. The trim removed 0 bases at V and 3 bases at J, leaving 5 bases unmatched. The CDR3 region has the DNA TGTGCCAGCAGCTTAGATCACAGGGGGCTGCACACCGGGGAGCTGTTTTTT. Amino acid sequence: CASSLDHRGLHTGELFF.

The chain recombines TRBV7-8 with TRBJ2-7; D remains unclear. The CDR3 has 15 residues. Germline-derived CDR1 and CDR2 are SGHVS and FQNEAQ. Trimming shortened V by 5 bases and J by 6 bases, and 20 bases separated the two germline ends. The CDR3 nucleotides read TGTGCCAGCAGCCGCCGAGAGACCGCGATCGGCGAGCAGTACTTC. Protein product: CASSRRETAIGEQYF. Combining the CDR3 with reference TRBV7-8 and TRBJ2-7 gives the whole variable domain GAGVSQSPRYKVAKRGQDVALRCDPISGHVSLFWYQQALGQGPEFLTYFQNEAQLDKSGLPSDRFFAERPEGSVSTLKIQRTQQEDSAVYLCASSRRETAIGEQYFGPGTRLTVT.

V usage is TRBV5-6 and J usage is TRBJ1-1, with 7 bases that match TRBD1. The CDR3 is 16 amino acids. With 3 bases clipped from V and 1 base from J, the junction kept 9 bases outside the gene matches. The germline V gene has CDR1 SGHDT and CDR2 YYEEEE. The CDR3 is CASSWGRGRQNTEAFF. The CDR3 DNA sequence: TGTGCCAGCAGCTGGGGCAGGGGGAGGCAGAACACTGAAGCTTTCTTT.

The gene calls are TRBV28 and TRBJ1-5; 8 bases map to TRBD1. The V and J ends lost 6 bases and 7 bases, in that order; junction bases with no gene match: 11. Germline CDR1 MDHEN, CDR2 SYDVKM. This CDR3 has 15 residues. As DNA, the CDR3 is TGTGCCAGCAGGAGGTCACAGGGGGTGAACCAGCCCCAGCATTTT. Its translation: CASRRSQGVNQPQHF.

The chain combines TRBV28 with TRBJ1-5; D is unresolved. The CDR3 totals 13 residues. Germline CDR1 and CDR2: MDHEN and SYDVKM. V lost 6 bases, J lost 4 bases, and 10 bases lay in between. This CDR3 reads CASRSPPNQPQHF. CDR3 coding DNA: TGTGCCAGCAGGAGTCCCCCGAATCAGCCCCAGCATTTT.

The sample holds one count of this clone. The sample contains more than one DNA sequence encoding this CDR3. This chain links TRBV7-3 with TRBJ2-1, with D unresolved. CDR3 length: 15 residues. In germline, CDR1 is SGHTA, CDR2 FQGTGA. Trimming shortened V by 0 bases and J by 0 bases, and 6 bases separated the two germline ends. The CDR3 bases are TGTGCCAGCAGCTTAACAGGTGACTCCTACAATGAGCAGTTCTTC. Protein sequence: CASSLTGDSYNEQFF.